The 19 T cell receptor beta chains reported below all come from one sample, sequenced in a study of yellow fever vaccine responses in identical twins. One entry per CDR3 protein results from TCRdb running MiXCR on the RT-PCR reads. The sample shows 4,500 to 6,500 distinct CDR3 sequences, more than 80% of them seen only once. The input for sequencing was T cells from blood (PBMCs), unsorted or a sorted subset (not recorded which), taken before or after yellow fever vaccination (not recorded which). The receptors shown here come from a woman aged 18-29 years who received the yellow fever vaccine.

The J gene is TRBJ2-2, the V gene TRBV7-2, with D perhaps being TRBD1 or TRBD2 (5 bases each). The CDR3 runs 17 residues. The ends were cut back, 5 bases at V and 0 bases at J, with 16 bases in the middle. CDR1 SGHTA and CDR2 FQGNSA come from the germline V gene. The CDR3 DNA follows: TGTGCCAGCAGCCTCCCGGGGCGGCACTCGAACACCGGGGAGCTGTTTTTT. This codes for CASSLPGRHSNTGELFF.

The chain uses TRBV11-1 and TRBJ2-1, with TRBD2 identical over 12 bases. V was pared by 4 bases and J by 8 bases, with 9 bases of the junction left unmatched. Germline CDR1 is SGHAT and CDR2 is FQDESV (reference sequence). This CDR3 has 16 residues. The CDR3 sequence: CASSSRWLAGGDEQFF. The CDR3 DNA sequence: TGTGCCAGCAGCTCCCGGTGGCTAGCGGGAGGGGATGAGCAGTTCTTC.

The V and J genes are TRBV6-1 and TRBJ2-7; 9 bases agree with TRBD1. This CDR3 is 12 amino acids long. In germline, CDR1 is MNHNS, CDR2 SASEGT. Unmatched junction bases numbered 3, after V lost 7 bases and J lost 5 bases. CDR3 sequence: CASTGTGNEQYF. For the CDR3, the DNA is TGTGCCAGCACCGGGACAGGGAACGAGCAGTACTTC.

The chain has TRBV7-3 and TRBJ2-5; D possibly corresponds to TRBD2 (5 bases). The CDR3 has 14 residues. The germline CDR1 and CDR2 sequences are SGHTA and FQGTGA. The germline V and J ends were trimmed by 5 bases and 5 bases, with 15 bases remaining between them. This CDR3 is CASSLSPGVETQYF. The CDR3 DNA reads as TGTGCCAGCAGCCTTAGTCCCGGGGTTGAGACCCAGTACTTC.

Worth noting for this clonotype: One end of the junction varies from germline; a read error may be responsible. The V gene is TRBV11-1, the J gene TRBJ2-1, with unresolved D. This CDR3 is built from 14 residues. CDR1 is SGHAT and CDR2 is FQDESV in the germline V gene (reference sequence). For the CDR3, the DNA is TGTGCCAGCAGCTTAGTCGGGTCAGCCAATGAGCAGCTCTTC. As protein: CASSLVGSANEQLF.

This clonotype was seen a handful of times. The V call is TRBV7-1, the J call TRBJ2-1; 11 positions match TRBD2. TRBV7-1 is reported as an ORF; its role is uncertain. The CDR3 has 16 amino acids. J gave up 4 bases and V 2 bases, and 4 bases lay outside the gene matches. The CDR3 sequence: CASSSTLAGGYNEQFF. CDR3 sequence (DNA): TGTGCCAGCAGCTCAACTCTAGCGGGAGGTTACAATGAGCAGTTCTTC.

This clonotype appeared a single time. The J gene is TRBJ2-1, the V gene TRBV24-1; no clear D. The CDR3 runs 13 residues. Germline CDR1 KGHDR, CDR2 SFDVKD. V lost 5 bases and J 7 bases, leaving 11 bases between the germline ends. The CDR3 protein is CATSGGTPNEQFF. In DNA, the CDR3 is TGTGCCACCAGTGGTGGTACCCCGAATGAGCAGTTCTTC.

The J gene is TRBJ2-1, the V gene TRBV10-3; 13 bases map to TRBD2. CDR1 and CDR2 from the germline V gene are ENHRY and SYGVKD. V gave up 6 bases and J gave up 8 bases; unmatched junction bases: 4. The length of the CDR3 is 14 residues. The CDR3 protein is CAISEGLAGYEQFF. In DNA, the CDR3 is TGTGCCATCAGCGAGGGACTAGCGGGATATGAGCAGTTCTTC.

The rearrangement uses TRBV2 and TRBJ2-1; possible D gene TRBD2, 5 bases. Between the trimmed V and J ends, which lost 10 bases and 4 bases, there was a span of 17 bases. Per the germline V gene, CDR1 is SNHLY and CDR2 is FYNNEI. CDR3 size: 14 residues. The CDR3 coding sequence is TGTGCCACCAAATCGGGGTCTCCTTACAATGAGCAGTTCTTC. It yields the protein CATKSGSPYNEQFF.

The count of this clonotype is one. The chain couples TRBV5-1 to TRBJ1-1; D is uncertain. The V end was cut by 0 bases, the J end by 1 base, with 7 bases between. CDR3 size: 14 residues. Per germline, CDR1 SGHRS and CDR2 YFSETQ. The CDR3: CASSLEGPNTEAFF. The CDR3 DNA reads TGCGCCAGCAGCTTGGAAGGGCCGAACACTGAAGCTTTCTTT.

This chain links TRBV11-1 with TRBJ2-1; 9 bases align to TRBD2. Trimming cost V 3 bases and J 10 bases; bases outside gene matches: 7. This CDR3 has 14 residues. CDR1 and CDR2 (germline): SGHAT, FQDESV (reference sequence). The CDR3 nucleotides are TGTGCCAGCAGCTTTTCCCCGACTAGCGGCGAGCAGTTCTTC. It is translated as CASSFSPTSGEQFF.

The rearrangement uses TRBV10-3 and TRBJ2-3; 8 nucleotides match TRBD1. The CDR3 loop spans 17 amino acids. With 2 bases clipped from V and 3 bases from J, the junction kept 10 bases outside the gene matches. Germline CDR1 ENHRY, CDR2 SYGVKD. CDR3 sequence (DNA): TGTGCCATCAGTGAGGCAAGACAGGGGTGGGAAACAGATACGCAGTATTTT. Translated: CAISEARQGWETDTQYF.

The CDR3 protein is CATSDSGTGVYEQYF. CDR3 sequence (DNA): TGTGCCACCAGTGATTCCGGGACAGGGGTGTACGAGCAGTACTTC. The V and J genes are TRBV24-1 and TRBJ2-7; 10 nucleotides line up with TRBD1. There are 15 residues in the CDR3. Germline trimming cut 2 bases from V and 4 bases from J; bases unmatched to any gene: 4. Germline V gene lookup returns CDR1 KGHDR and CDR2 SFDVKD.

Notes on this clonotype: One junction end disagrees with the germline gene, perhaps due to a read error. The rearrangement links TRBV27 to TRBJ2-1; D ambiguous. The CDR3 runs 16 residues. CDR1 and CDR2 (germline): MNHEY, SMNVEV (reference sequence). CDR3 sequence: CVSSSRQVPSYNEQFF. The CDR3 nucleotides read TGTGTCAGCAGTTCAAGGCAGGTACCCTCCTACAATGAGCAGTTCTTC.

The chain carries TRBV6-2 or TRBV6-3 and TRBJ1-1; tentatively, D is TRBD1 (5 bases). Germline-derived CDR1 and CDR2 are MNHEY and SVGEGT. Trimming stripped 9 bases from V and 6 bases from J, with 11 bases between. CDR3 length: 11 amino acids. This CDR3 is CASWGRAEAFF. The CDR3 DNA reads TGTGCCAGTTGGGGACGCGCTGAAGCTTTCTTT.

This clonotype was picked up one time. V and J are TRBV11-1 and TRBJ2-6; D perhaps matches TRBD1 (6 bases). V lost 2 bases to trimming and J lost 2 bases, with 16 bases between them. The CDR3 is 18 amino acids. Germline-derived CDR1 and CDR2 are SGHAT and FQDESV (reference sequence). The CDR3: CASSLSSGAGAGANVLTF. CDR3 nucleotide sequence: TGTGCCAGCAGCTTATCATCAGGGGCGGGCGCTGGGGCCAACGTCCTGACTTTC.

This rearrangement joins TRBV10-3 to TRBJ2-7; 11 bases agree with TRBD2. J gave up 0 bases and V 10 bases, and 5 bases lay outside the gene matches. The CDR3 sequence is 14 residues long. Per the germline V gene, CDR1 is ENHRY and CDR2 is SYGVKD. The CDR3 DNA reads TGTGCCACGGCCGGGACTAGCGGCTCCTACGAGCAGTACTTC. Amino acid sequence: CATAGTSGSYEQYF.

The chain is built from TRBV12-3 or TRBV12-4 and TRBJ2-1, with D perhaps being TRBD1 or TRBD2 (6 bases each). The CDR3 has 16 amino acids. The ends were cut back, 4 bases at V and 5 bases at J, with 18 bases in the middle. Written as DNA, the CDR3 is TGTGCCAGCAGTTATGTGGGGGGCATGGCGAACAATGAGCAGTTCTTC. Translation: CASSYVGGMANNEQFF.

The chain employs TRBV20-1 and TRBJ2-5, with D unclear. CDR1 DFQATT and CDR2 SNEGSKA come from the germline V gene (reference sequence). With 3 bases removed from V and 1 base from J, the gap between germline ends came to 9 bases. CDR3 size: 13 residues. The CDR3 protein is CSASPAVQETQYF. CDR3 DNA sequence: TGCAGTGCTAGCCCGGCAGTCCAAGAGACCCAGTACTTC.